Below are 18 T cell receptor beta chains sequenced from a single sample in a study of cytomegalovirus exposure and HLA in healthy donors. PCR employed 60 Vbeta and 13 Jbeta primers. The repertoire was sequenced with immunoSEQ multiplex PCR; TCRdb's copy has only in-frame clones and lacks some. Here the sample spans roughly 140,000 clones, nearly 80% being singletons. Sequencing was done on a sample of PBMCs. Receptor source: a male donor in good health and CMV-seronegative.

This clone was picked up one time. V usage is TRBV9 and J usage is TRBJ1-5; TRBD1 agrees at 9 bases. V dropped 2 bases and J dropped 6; count of bases not matched to a gene: 3. The CDR3 is 14 amino acids. Germline-derived CDR1 and CDR2 are SGDLS and YYNGEE. DNA for the CDR3: TGTGCCAGCAGCGTGGGACAGGGTGGTCAGCCCCAGCATTTT. Amino acid sequence: CASSVGQGGQPQHF.

Points on this clone: Other DNA sequences of this sample code for an identical CDR3. The J gene is TRBJ1-1, the V gene TRBV5-1; 8 bases are a match to TRBD1. Germline V gene lookup returns CDR1 SGHRS and CDR2 YFSETQ. V shed 0 bases and J 5 bases; nucleotides not matched to a gene: 0. This CDR3 spans 13 amino acids. The DNA of the CDR3 is TGCGCCAGCAGCTTGGGGACAGGGACTGAAGCTTTCTTT. This sequence encodes CASSLGTGTEAFF.

In this sample, this clone turned up a few times. V usage is TRBV7-8 and J usage is TRBJ2-5; D possibly corresponds to TRBD1 (6 bases). CDR1 is SGHVS, CDR2 FQNEAQ, per germline. V lost 1 base, J lost 5 bases, and 14 bases lay in between. The CDR3 runs 15 residues. The CDR3 protein is CASSLEQGRGETQYF. DNA of the CDR3: TGTGCCAGCAGCTTAGAGCAGGGGCGCGGGGAGACCCAGTACTTC.

The chain has TRBV19 and TRBJ2-7; tentatively, D is TRBD2 (6 bases). This CDR3 is 14 amino acids long. V dropped 5 bases and J dropped 1 base, with 12 bases sitting between them. Germline V gene sequence: CDR1 LNHDA, CDR2 SQIVND (reference sequence). The CDR3 DNA follows: TGTGCCAGTAGTTTGCGGGACGGGTCCTACGAGCAGTACTTC. Amino acid sequence: CASSLRDGSYEQYF.

This clone was recorded only once. The chain employs TRBV5-8 and TRBJ2-7, with D perhaps matching TRBD1 (6 bases). The V gene's germline CDR1 is SGHTS and CDR2 YDEGEE. The V end lost 0 bases, the J end lost 5 bases, and 12 bases lay between the germline ends. The CDR3 consists of 14 residues. CDR3 in DNA: TGTGCCAGCAGCTTGGGGGTTCGACAGGACGAGCAGTACTTC. It codes for CASSLGVRQDEQYF.

This chain links TRBV19 with TRBJ2-7; no clear D gene. The CDR3 consists of 13 residues. Looked up from germline, CDR1 is LNHDA and CDR2 is SQIVND (reference sequence). Trimming took 0 bases from V and 8 from J, leaving 11 bases between them. CDR3 sequence reads: CASSIDGSVKQYF. The CDR3 DNA reads as TGTGCCAGTAGTATAGATGGAAGCGTAAAGCAGTACTTC. The whole variable domain, filled in from reference TRBV19 and TRBJ2-7, reads DGGITQSPKYLFRKEGQNVTLSCEQNLNHDAMYWYRQDPGQGLRLIYYSQIVNDFQKGDIAEGYSVSREKKESFPLTVTSAQKNPTAFYLCASSIDGSVKQYFGPGTRLTVT.

The chain combines TRBV2 with TRBJ1-2, with unresolved D. The ends were cut back, 5 bases at V and 0 bases at J, with 7 bases in the middle. The CDR3 runs 13 residues. Germline V gene lookup returns CDR1 SNHLY and CDR2 FYNNEI. The CDR3 sequence is CASSQQTNYGYTF. The CDR3 DNA reads TGTGCCAGCAGTCAACAAACTAACTATGGCTACACCTTC.

The chain recombines TRBV5-5 with TRBJ1-4, with 7 bases lining up with TRBD1. The CDR3 extends over 18 amino acids. The V gene's germline CDR1 is SGHKS and CDR2 YYEKEE (reference sequence). Unmatched junction bases numbered 12, after V lost 4 bases and J lost 0 bases. The CDR3 bases are TGTGCCAGCAGCCTGACAGGGTGGAGGGAGGCAACTAATGAAAAACTGTTTTTT. Its translation is CASSLTGWREATNEKLFF.

The V call is TRBV2, the J call TRBJ2-2; D might be TRBD1 (5 bases). The germline gives CDR1 SNHLY, CDR2 FYNNEI. With 5 bases removed from V and 6 bases from J, the gap between germline ends came to 10 bases. The CDR3 runs 13 residues. The CDR3 region has the DNA TGTGCCAGCAGTACCAGGGTTGCCGGGGAGCTGTTTTTT. It yields the protein CASSTRVAGELFF.

This chain uses TRBV4-1 with TRBJ2-2, with TRBD1 identical over 10 bases. The CDR3 sequence is 15 residues long. The germline V gene encodes CDR1 MGHRA and CDR2 YSYEKL. Unmatched junction bases numbered 2, after V lost 4 bases and J lost 3 bases. DNA of the CDR3: TGCGCCAGCAGCCTAGGGACAGGGGACACCGGGGAGCTGTTTTTT. Translation gives CASSLGTGDTGELFF.

This chain connects TRBV7-9 to TRBJ2-1; D possibly corresponds to TRBD2 (5 bases). The germline CDR1 and CDR2 sequences are SEHNR and FQNEAQ (reference sequence). This CDR3 is 14 amino acids long. Trimming removed 5 bases from V and 3 bases from J, with 11 bases in between. The CDR3, as DNA: TGTGCCAGCAGCCGAATAACTAGCTACAATGAGCAGTTCTTC. Protein: CASSRITSYNEQFF.

This clone was picked up a small number of times. The V call is TRBV4-3, the J call TRBJ2-7, with a tentative D call TRBD2 (5 bases). The V end lost 1 base, the J end lost 3 bases, and 10 bases lay between the germline ends. The CDR3 loop spans 14 amino acids. From germline, CDR1 is LGHNA and CDR2 YSLEER. This CDR3 reads CASSQGVEGYEQYF. CDR3 sequence (DNA): TGCGCCAGCAGCCAAGGGGTTGAGGGCTACGAGCAGTACTTC.

CDR3 sequence: CATRTQNEYNEQFF. CDR3 DNA: TGTGCCACCAGAACTCAAAACGAGTACAATGAGCAGTTCTTC. V and J are TRBV15 and TRBJ2-1; D is uncertain. This CDR3 is 14 amino acids long. The ends were cut back, 6 bases at V and 4 bases at J, with 13 bases in the middle. Per the germline V gene, CDR1 is LNHNV and CDR2 is YYDKDF (reference sequence).

As concerns this clone: One end of the junction is discordant with germline, which a read error may explain. The rearrangement links TRBV19 to TRBJ2-5; the D gene could be TRBD1 or TRBD2 (5 bases each). The CDR3 contains 15 residues. Per germline, CDR1 LNHDA and CDR2 SQIVND (reference sequence). Here the CDR3 DNA reads TGTGCCAGTAGTCTAGAGGGCAGGGAAATAGAGACCCAGTACTTC. It yields the protein CASSLEGREIETQYF.

The chain combines TRBV19 with TRBJ2-1, with 9 bases lining up with TRBD2. J was trimmed by 5 bases and V by 5 bases; bases with no gene match: 7. This CDR3 has 15 amino acids. Germline V CDR1 and CDR2: LNHDA, SQIVND (reference sequence). The CDR3 loop is CASSPAGLANNEQFF. The CDR3 region has the DNA TGTGCCAGTAGTCCAGCAGGACTAGCGAACAATGAGCAGTTCTTC.

The rearrangement joins TRBV30 to TRBJ1-2; D gene unclear. The CDR3 extends over 13 amino acids. CDR1 GTSNPN and CDR2 SVGIG come from the germline V gene (reference sequence). Trimming pared 0 bases from V and 8 bases from J, leaving 13 bases between. The CDR3 DNA reads TGTGCCTGGAGTGTACGAGGGAATGGCGGCTACACCTTC. Its protein is CAWSVRGNGGYTF.

In DNA form, the CDR3 reads TGTGCCAGCTCACCACGGGGAGGTGAGCAGTTCTTC. This gives the protein CASSPRGGEQFF. The V call is TRBV18, the J call TRBJ2-1, with D perhaps TRBD2 (6 bases). V lost 1 base to trimming and J lost 9 bases, with 7 bases between them. Germline lookup yields CDR1 KGHSH and CDR2 LQKENI. The CDR3 is 12 residues long.

J is TRBJ2-6 and V is TRBV18, with TRBD1 as a possible D gene (5 bases). The V end lost 6 bases, the J end lost 4 bases, and 13 bases lay between the germline ends. The germline V gene encodes CDR1 KGHSH and CDR2 LQKENI. The CDR3 is made up of 15 amino acids. CDR3 nucleotide sequence: TGTGCCAGCTCCTCAGGGTCGGCCGGGGCCAACGTCCTGACTTTC. Encoded protein: CASSSGSAGANVLTF.